This T cell receptor (beta chain) was observed in a study of beta chain features in type 1 diabetes. Findings and caveats of the study: High-TCR-expressing cells could be over-represented by cDNA sequencing. VDJ junctions in type 1 diabetes patients carried more deletions and fewer insertions. Within each of all four CD4+ subsets, Type 1 diabetes patients had TCRB CDR3s that were moderately but significantly shorter.

The authors reverse transcribed all of the isolated RNA, so sequencing captured expressed TCRB transcripts. TCRdb's copy holds only in-frame clones and misses some; the assay was immunoSEQ multiplex PCR. The table has about 330,000 clones, about 10% seen once. Concerning this clone itself: Its matching antigen is unknown.

Sorting based on CD45RO/CCR7/CD25/CD127/CD95/CD27 separated CD4+ naive, central memory, regulatory and stem cell-like memory cells. The V and J ends lost 3 bases and 5 bases respectively, with 5 bases between them. The CDR3 extends over 12 amino acids. The germline CDR1 and CDR2 sequences are KGHSH and LQKENI. The sequencing sample was made of naive CD4+ T cells from blood. This receptor was obtained from a woman under 40 in good health. The chain links TRBV18 to TRBJ1-5, with D hard to call. In nucleotides, the CDR3 is TGTGCCAGCTCACCGTTCGATCAGCCCCAGCATTTT. Translated: CASSPFDQPQHF.